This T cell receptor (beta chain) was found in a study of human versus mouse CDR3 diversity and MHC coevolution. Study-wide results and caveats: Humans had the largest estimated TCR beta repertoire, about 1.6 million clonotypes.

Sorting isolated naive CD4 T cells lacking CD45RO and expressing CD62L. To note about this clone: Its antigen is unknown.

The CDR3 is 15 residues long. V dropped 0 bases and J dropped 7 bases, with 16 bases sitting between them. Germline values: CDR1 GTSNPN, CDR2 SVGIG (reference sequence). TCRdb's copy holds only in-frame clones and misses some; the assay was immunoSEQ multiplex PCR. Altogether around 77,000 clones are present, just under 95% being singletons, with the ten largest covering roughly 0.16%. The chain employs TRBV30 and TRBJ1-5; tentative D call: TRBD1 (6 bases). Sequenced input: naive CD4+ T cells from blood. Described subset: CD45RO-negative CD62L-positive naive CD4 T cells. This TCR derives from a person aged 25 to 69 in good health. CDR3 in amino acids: CAWSVTRDITQPQHF. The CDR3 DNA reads TGTGCCTGGAGTGTGACCAGGGACATCACGCAGCCCCAGCATTTT.